This T cell receptor (beta chain) stems from a study of T cell repertoires in cytomegalovirus infection. Study overall: Epitope selection comprised recently identified HLA-C-restricted CMV epitopes and well-studied HLA-B-restricted CMV epitopes. Study-level results: Carriers of CMV plus the relevant HLA were identified by cumulative public TCR beta family frequency.

Remarks on this clonotype: Its antigen remains unknown.

Using its own MiXCR run on the reads, TCRdb lists one record per CDR3 protein. This sample has around 770,000 distinct CDR3 sequences, with 25% to 35% found just once. The germline V gene has CDR1 ENHRY and CDR2 SYGVKD. V dropped 6 bases and J dropped 3; count of bases not matched to a gene: 6. The CDR3 sequence is 15 residues long. The TCR originated in a human donor in good health (CMV status not recorded). Some clones in this sample may be carry-over from other donors' samples. The input for sequencing was cultured CD8+ T cells from PBMCs, taken from culture after CMV antigen stimulation. The chain recombines TRBV10-3 with TRBJ2-2; 8 bases are shared with TRBD1. Here the CDR3 reads CAISQTGEDTGELFF. DNA of the CDR3: TGTGCCATCAGCCAGACAGGGGAGGACACCGGGGAGCTGTTTTTT.